This T cell receptor beta chain was identified during a study of OX40 agonist ivuxolimab in advanced cancers. For the study at large: Patients received ivuxolimab, an intravenous treatment, every 2 weeks at 0.01 to 10 mg/kg. Partial responses were observed in three patients, of whom one had hepatocellular carcinoma and two had cutaneous melanoma. General study points: Relative to CD4+ cells, CD8+ T cells on average had more expanded clones.

Only in-frame clones appear in the TCRdb table, and some are missing; sequencing was by immunoSEQ multiplex PCR. Here the sample spans tens of thousands of clones, over 75% being singletons. This CDR3 spans 13 amino acids. The germline V gene has CDR1 MDHEN and CDR2 SYDVKM. V lost 6 bases to trimming and J lost 6 bases; unmatched junction nucleotides: 5. Individuals having autoimmune disease history or systemic immunosuppression were not enrolled. Comments on this clone: What it recognizes is unknown.

Material: CD4+ or CD8+ T cells sorted from blood, obtained in a trial of the OX40 agonist ivuxolimab. The clonotype originates from an adult with an advanced solid tumor such as melanoma, head and neck, liver or kidney cancer. The chain carries TRBV28 and TRBJ2-3, with 8 bases fitting TRBD2. CDR3 sequence reads: CASRPGGPDTQYF. CDR3 sequence (DNA): TGTGCCAGCAGACCGGGGGGGCCTGATACGCAGTATTTT. Drawing the rest from reference TRBV28 and TRBJ2-3, the complete variable domain is DVKVTQSSRYLVKRTGEKVFLECVQDMDHENMFWYRQDPGLGLRLIYFSYDVKMKEKGDIPEGYSVSREKKERFSLILESASTNQTSMYLCASRPGGPDTQYFGPGTRLTVL.